A selection of T cell receptor beta chains follows, all from one sample in a study of radiation and T cells in renal cell carcinoma. Assay: immunoSEQ multiplex PCR; the TCRdb copy retains only in-frame clones and omits some. The sample lists approximately 110,000 clones; 80% to 85% were seen once. This specimen was blood, taken from a patient whose treatment included radiotherapy and nephrectomy. The receptors derive from a woman aged 60-70 years with renal cell carcinoma. Both conserved end residues are part of each CDR3. Fields, in order: D gene, V gene, clone size, J gene, CDR3 protein, CDR3 DNA. A D gene is named only where the DNA matches it firmly. A clone size is listed for some rows: how often the clone was seen (once, few, many), or a class if it is expanded.

.	TRBV5-1	.	TRBJ2-3	CASRKEQGTDTQYF	TGCGCCAGCAGAAAGGAACAAGGGACAGATACGCAGTATTTT
.	TRBV5-5	.	TRBJ2-5	CASSLAAQETQYF	TGTGCCAGCAGCTTGGCTGCGCAAGAGACCCAGTACTTC
.	TRBV5-1	.	TRBJ1-1	CASRQDSPEAFF	TGCGCCAGCAGGCAGGATTCCCCTGAAGCTTTCTTT
.	TRBV5-1	.	TRBJ2-3	CASSSTTSTDTQYF	TGCGCCAGCAGCTCCACTACCAGCACAGATACGCAGTATTTT
.	TRBV27	.	TRBJ2-7	CASSLSIGGGSSYEQYF	TGTGCCAGCAGTTTATCGATCGGAGGGGGGAGCTCCTACGAGCAGTACTTC
.	TRBV19	.	TRBJ1-2	CASSSRGANYGYTF	TGTGCCAGTAGCAGCCGGGGCGCTAACTATGGCTACACCTTC
TRBD1	TRBV27	.	TRBJ1-2	CASSPSGQGYGYTF	TGTGCCAGCAGTCCATCGGGACAGGGTTATGGCTACACCTTC
.	TRBV7-2	.	TRBJ1-3	CASSPGLGNTIYF	TGTGCCAGCAGCCCAGGGCTCGGAAACACCATATATTTT
.	TRBV25-1	few	TRBJ1-1	CASSEYSEAFF	TGTGCCAGCAGTGAATATAGCGAAGCTTTCTTT
.	TRBV11-2	.	TRBJ2-7	CASSLGVGDTYEQYF	TGTGCCAGCAGCTTAGGCGTCGGGGATACCTACGAGCAGTACTTC
.	TRBV7-6	.	TRBJ1-5	CASSLGGNNQPQHF	TGTGCCAGCAGCTTGGGGGGGAACAATCAGCCCCAGCATTTT
.	TRBV11-3	once	TRBJ1-1	CASSALAITEAFF	TGTGCCAGCAGCGCCTTGGCTATCACTGAAGCTTTCTTT
.	TRBV7-3	.	TRBJ2-3	CASSPIGVIDTQYF	TGTGCCAGCAGCCCGATCGGTGTTATAGATACGCAGTATTTT
TRBD2	TRBV13	.	TRBJ2-2	CASILAGTNTGELFF	TGTGCCAGCATCTTAGCGGGGACGAACACCGGGGAGCTGTTTTTT
.	TRBV7-9	.	TRBJ1-4	CASSQQGGGKLFF	TGTGCCAGCAGCCAGCAAGGTGGGGGAAAACTGTTTTTT
.	TRBV2	.	TRBJ1-2	CASSEGSNGYTF	TGTGCCAGCAGTGAAGGGTCGAATGGCTACACCTTC
TRBD1	TRBV28	.	TRBJ2-7	CASSLLTGVQYF	TGTGCCAGCAGTTTACTAACAGGGGTGCAGTACTTC
.	TRBV28	.	TRBJ1-3	CASSLTGNTIYF	TGTGCCAGCAGTTTAACTGGAAACACCATATATTTT
.	TRBV5-1	.	TRBJ1-4	CASSDTGPTNEKLFF	TGCGCCAGCAGCGACACAGGGCCAACTAATGAAAAACTGTTTTTT
.	TRBV5-8	.	TRBJ1-5	CASTYDQPQHF	TGTGCCAGCACCTACGATCAGCCCCAGCATTTT
.	TRBV18	.	TRBJ2-7	CASSSEVPSYEQYF	TGTGCCAGCTCTTCCGAGGTTCCCTCCTACGAGCAGTACTTC
.	TRBV7-9	.	TRBJ1-2	CASSYPGEGIYGYTF	TGTGCCAGCAGCTATCCAGGGGAAGGTATCTATGGCTACACCTTC
.	TRBV19	.	TRBJ1-1	CASSSPPGVNTEAFF	TGTGCCAGTAGTTCCCCCCCGGGGGTGAACACTGAAGCTTTCTTT
.	TRBV19	.	TRBJ2-1	CASSIRGTFRVGSYNEQFF	TGTGCCAGTAGTATACGGGGGACCTTCCGGGTGGGGTCCTACAATGAGCAGTTCTTC
.	TRBV15	.	TRBJ2-7	CATSRVSGGADEQYF	TGTGCCACCAGCAGGGTGTCGGGGGGCGCAGACGAGCAGTACTTC
TRBD1	TRBV28	.	TRBJ1-1	CASSSPRQGVNTEAFF	TGTGCCAGCAGTTCCCCAAGACAGGGTGTAAACACTGAAGCTTTCTTT
.	TRBV19	.	TRBJ2-7	CASSMGAGNEQYF	TGTGCCAGTAGTATGGGGGCAGGGAACGAGCAGTACTTC
TRBD1	TRBV7-9	.	TRBJ2-7	CASSSPDRDWYEQYF	TGTGCCAGCAGCTCGCCTGACAGGGATTGGTACGAGCAGTACTTC
TRBD1	TRBV4-1	once	TRBJ1-4	CASSRTTGRSEKLFF	TGCGCCAGCAGCCGAACGACAGGGAGGAGTGAAAAACTGTTTTTT